The entry below describes one TCR beta chain. Its antigen is undetermined. TCRdb's copy holds only in-frame clones and misses some; the assay was immunoSEQ multiplex PCR. The table lists under 200,000 clones, more than 75% of them singletons, with approximately 2.5% in the top ten. This record comes from a study of T cell responses to AZD1222 COVID-19 vaccine. Study-level findings and limits: After two AZD1222 doses, spike-specific TCR breadth and depth rose versus day 0. Donors in the cohort were predominantly white British and more often female, and clonal diversity was possibly underestimated. Baseline testing showed seropositivity in only a handful of AZD1222 recipients. Without day 14 samples, only post-peak T cell repertoires were studied.

The germline gives CDR1 MNHEY, CDR2 SVGEGT. The CDR3 covers 12 residues. V gave up 6 bases and J gave up 4 bases, with 10 bases separating them. The V and J genes are TRBV6-2 or TRBV6-3 and TRBJ2-7, with a possible D match to TRBD1 (6 bases). The receptor was isolated from an adult in good health. The sequencing used peripheral blood, collected on day 0 of MenACWY control vaccination. Here the CDR3 DNA reads TGTGCCAGCAGCCTCGACAGGTACGAGCAGTACTTC. Residues: CASSLDRYEQYF.